The rows below give T cell receptor beta chains drawn from one sample of a study of regulatory T cells in long-lasting Graves disease. TCRdb recomputed calls from the multiplex PCR reads with MiXCR, one row per CDR3 protein. In the table there are roughly 700,000 distinct CDR3 sequences, roughly 30% of which are singletons. The sequenced sample was peripheral blood mononuclear cells (PBMCs), obtained when the disease was refractory, from a patient treated with antithyroid drugs. The receptors stem from a female donor with Graves disease. The CDR3 runs from the conserved cysteine through the conserved F or W. D genes are given only for firm matches. Clone size is not always given. Where it is, it says once, few, many or a class for expanded clones.

>TRBJ1-2|TRBV6-1|.|TRBD1
CASSATGTGDGYTF
TGTGCCAGCAGCGCGACCGGGACAGGGGATGGCTACACCTTC
>TRBJ1-1|TRBV27|.|.
CASSQIVNTEAFF
TGTGCCAGCAGTCAGATTGTGAACACTGAAGCTTTCTTT
>TRBJ2-7|TRBV19|.|.
CASMNPLYEQYF
TGTGCCAGTATGAATCCCCTGTACGAGCAGTACTTC
>TRBJ2-7|TRBV6-2/TRBV6-3|.|.
CASGSIPSYEQYF
TGTGCCAGCGGCTCTATTCCTTCCTACGAGCAGTACTTC
>TRBJ2-2|TRBV6-1|.|TRBD2
CASSEARLAGNTGELFF
TGTGCCAGCAGTGAAGCGAGACTAGCGGGTAACACCGGGGAGCTGTTTTTT
>TRBJ1-5|TRBV6-1|few|.
CASRETLGPNQPQHF
TGTGCCAGCAGGGAGACTCTTGGACCAAATCAGCCCCAGCATTTT
>TRBJ2-7|TRBV12-3/TRBV12-4|.|TRBD1
CASGWTGAYEQYF
TGTGCCAGCGGGTGGACAGGGGCCTACGAGCAGTACTTC
>TRBJ1-2|TRBV29-1|few|.
CSARPGMRDGYTF
TGCAGCGCCCGACCGGGGATGAGGGATGGCTACACCTTC
>TRBJ2-2|TRBV29-1|many|.
CSVRLYTGELFF
TGCAGCGTTCGACTGTACACCGGGGAGCTGTTTTTT
>TRBJ1-1|TRBV19|few|.
CASSIGSEAGQNTEAFF
TGTGCCAGTAGTATAGGAAGTGAGGCCGGCCAGAACACTGAAGCTTTCTTT
>TRBJ2-3|TRBV20-1|.|.
CSARARSRLSTDTQYF
TGCAGTGCTAGAGCTCGTAGTCGACTTAGCACAGATACGCAGTATTTT
>TRBJ1-1|TRBV5-1|.|TRBD1
CVSSGTGPNAEAFF
TGCGTCAGCAGCGGGACAGGGCCCAACGCTGAAGCTTTCTTT
>TRBJ2-1|TRBV20-1|.|.
CSARDSRQGYSGSYNEQFF
TGCAGTGCTAGAGATTCACGGCAGGGTTATTCCGGCTCCTACAATGAGCAGTTCTTC
>TRBJ2-7|TRBV11-2|few|.
CASSFIGVPYEQYF
TGTGCCAGCAGTTTTATCGGAGTACCCTACGAGCAGTACTTC
>TRBJ2-2|TRBV12-3/TRBV12-4|.|TRBD1
CASSGTANTGELVF
TGTGCCAGCAGCGGGACAGCGAACACCGGGGAGCTGGTTTTT
>TRBJ1-1|TRBV3-1|.|.
CASSQDQGPRGSTEAFF
TGTGCCAGCAGCCAAGATCAGGGTCCAAGGGGGAGCACTGAAGCTTTCTTT
>TRBJ1-1|TRBV5-4|few|.
CASGPGSNTEAFF
TGTGCCAGCGGCCCGGGATCAAACACTGAAGCTTTCTTT
>TRBJ2-1|TRBV7-2|few|.
CASSLGYGSLYNEQFF
TGTGCCAGCAGCTTAGGTTACGGGAGCCTGTACAATGAGCAGTTCTTC
>TRBJ2-7|TRBV11-2|few|.
CAGSLLAGSGEQYF
TGTGCCGGCAGCTTATTGGCGGGGAGTGGCGAGCAGTACTTC
>TRBJ1-2|TRBV19|few|.
CASTASGPWGYTF
TGTGCCAGTACCGCGTCCGGGCCCTGGGGCTACACCTTC
>TRBJ2-5|TRBV7-2|.|.
CASSLARGQETQYF
TGTGCCAGCAGCTTAGCTCGGGGCCAAGAGACCCAGTACTTC
>TRBJ1-2|TRBV27|few|TRBD1
CASSHTGVGYTF
TGTGCCAGCAGCCATACAGGGGTAGGCTACACCTTC
>TRBJ2-4|TRBV12-3/TRBV12-4|.|TRBD1
CASSLTTGVKNIQYF
TGTGCCAGCAGTTTGACGACAGGGGTCAAAAACATTCAGTACTTC
>TRBJ2-7|TRBV20-1|.|TRBD2
CSAGQLAANSYEQYF
TGCAGTGCGGGCCAACTAGCGGCAAACTCCTACGAGCAGTACTTC
>TRBJ2-5|TRBV10-1|.|TRBD2
CASSEGAGGQETQYF
TGCGCCAGCAGTGAAGGGGCGGGAGGCCAAGAGACCCAGTACTTC
>TRBJ2-2|TRBV7-9|.|TRBD1
CASNNRGAPNTGELFF
TGTGCCAGCAATAACAGGGGGGCGCCCAACACCGGGGAGCTGTTTTTT
>TRBJ1-2|TRBV12-3/TRBV12-4|many|.
CASSLMGRGGYTF
TGTGCCAGCAGTTTGATGGGCAGGGGCGGCTACACCTTC
>TRBJ1-1|TRBV27|.|TRBD1
CASSLSFGTGRSTEAFF
TGTGCCAGCAGTTTATCATTCGGGACAGGGAGGTCCACTGAAGCTTTCTTT